Listed below are T cell receptor beta chains from one sample, sequenced in a study of beta chain features in type 1 diabetes. The protocol was immunoSEQ multiplex PCR, while the TCRdb copy is restricted to in-frame clones and leaves out a portion. The data show a few hundred thousand clones, 8.5% to 10% seen once. The sequencing input was central memory CD4+ T cells from blood. Every receptor here comes from a man between 25 and 39 years old with type 1 diabetes. Both conserved end residues are part of each CDR3. Each record gives: V gene, J gene, clone size, D gene, CDR3 DNA, CDR3 protein. D genes are given only for firm matches. Not all rows give a size; the values are once, few, many and, for expanded clones, a class.

TRBV6-1	TRBJ2-5	.	.	TGTGCCAGCAGCCCCCCCGGCAGGGTAGAGACCCAGTACTTC	CASSPPGRVETQYF
TRBV5-1	TRBJ2-1	.	.	TGCGCCAGCAGCCCCCGACTTGCCAGCGGTGCCAATGAGCAGTTCTTC	CASSPRLASGANEQFF
TRBV2	TRBJ2-1	many	.	TGTGCCAGCCTTTGGGAGCCCCACAATGAGCAGTTCTTC	CASLWEPHNEQFF
TRBV6-5	TRBJ2-1	.	.	TGTGCCAGCAGTTATGCGGGGTACAATGAGCAGTTCTTC	CASSYAGYNEQFF
TRBV5-1	TRBJ2-1	.	TRBD2	TGCGCCAGCAGCTTGGCTAGCGGGACTACAGGAAATGAGCAGTTCTTC	CASSLASGTTGNEQFF
TRBV4-2	TRBJ1-4	.	.	TGTGCCAGCAGCCAGTTCTCCAATGAAAAACTGTTTTTT	CASSQFSNEKLFF
TRBV2	TRBJ1-2	.	.	TGTGCCAGCAGTGTGCGTCATTACCGATCCTATGGCTACACCTTC	CASSVRHYRSYGYTF
TRBV7-2	TRBJ1-2	few	.	TGTGCCAGCAGCTTTCAGGCCGTTCCCTATGGCTACACCTTC	CASSFQAVPYGYTF
TRBV7-2	TRBJ2-7	many	.	TGTGCCAGCACCCCCTTGACCTACGAGCAGTACTTC	CASTPLTYEQYF
TRBV28	TRBJ2-7	.	TRBD2	TGTGCCAGCAGCTCGGTAGCGGGCTACGAGCAGTACTTC	CASSSVAGYEQYF
TRBV5-6	TRBJ2-2	.	.	TGTGCCAGCAGCTTCGCCCTCACACAGGGCACCGGGGAGCTGTTTTTT	CASSFALTQGTGELFF
TRBV15	TRBJ2-1	.	.	TGTGCCACCAGCAGCACAAATGAGCAGTTCTTC	CATSSTNEQFF
TRBV7-9	TRBJ2-2	few	TRBD1	TGTGCCAGCAGCTTACCAAGGGACAGGGGTACTTCTGACACCGGGGAGCTGTTTTTT	CASSLPRDRGTSDTGELFF
TRBV4-2	TRBJ2-1	.	TRBD2	TGTGCCAGCAGCCAACTGTCGGGAGGGAACAATGAGCAGTTCTTC	CASSQLSGGNNEQFF
TRBV30	TRBJ1-2	.	.	TGTGCCTGGAGTGCTGGAGCGCGAGGCTACACCTTC	CAWSAGARGYTF
TRBV19	TRBJ2-5	few	TRBD2	TGTGCCAGTAGTGCTCTAGCGGCAGGCCAAGAGACCCAGTACTTC	CASSALAAGQETQYF
TRBV11-2	TRBJ1-1	few	.	TGTGCCAGCAGCTTAGCGCACGGGGCTAGCACTGAAGCTTTCTTT	CASSLAHGASTEAFF
TRBV28	TRBJ1-5	many	.	TGTGCCAGCAGAAAACAGGGAAGGGTAAATCAGCCCCAGCATTTT	CASRKQGRVNQPQHF
TRBV11-2	TRBJ2-1	.	TRBD1	TGTGCCAGCAGCTTTCACAGGGGCGATGAGCAGTTCTTC	CASSFHRGDEQFF
TRBV18	TRBJ2-5	few	TRBD2	TGTGCCAGCTCACTCGGGACTAGCGGGAGATCACTCCAAGAGACCCAGTACTTC	CASSLGTSGRSLQETQYF
TRBV5-4	TRBJ2-1	few	TRBD2	TGTGCCAGCAGCTTGAGACAGGTAGCGGGAGGACTCCTAGGTGAGCAGTTCTTC	CASSLRQVAGGLLGEQFF
TRBV28	TRBJ2-1	many	.	TGTGCCAGCAGTTTAGACTCCTACAATGAGCAGTTCTTC	CASSLDSYNEQFF
TRBV7-9	TRBJ2-5	many	.	TGTGCCAGCAGCCGTGGTCGGGTAGACCGCCAAGAGACCCAGTACTTC	CASSRGRVDRQETQYF
TRBV28	TRBJ2-7	.	.	TGTGCCAGCAGTTTACAATACGAGCAGTACTTC	CASSLQYEQYF
TRBV6-5	TRBJ2-7	few	.	TGTGCCAGCAGTGTAAGCGGAAGCTCCTACGAGCAGTACTTC	CASSVSGSSYEQYF
TRBV30	TRBJ1-1	few	TRBD1	TGTGCCTGGAGTACCCTTGGACAGGGTAGGGCTTTCTTT	CAWSTLGQGRAFF
TRBV6-5	TRBJ1-3	few	.	TGTGCCAGCAGTTACGGGGGTACTGGAAACACCATATATTTT	CASSYGGTGNTIYF